The source of this TCR beta chain is a study of breast tumors, draining lymph nodes, adjacent tissues. General study findings and limits: Luminal-like breast cancer showed significantly higher tumor–nontumor repertoire similarity than basal-like. Most tumor T cells seemingly derive from lymph node, then expand in tumor. Tumor repertoires ranked between lymph nodes and nontumor tissue in diversity, with V and J gene preferences.

At least ten counts were recorded for this clonotype. Antigen specificity is unknown. The lymph nodes were axillary draining lymph nodes from breast cancer patients. TCRdb re-called the multiplex PCR reads with MiXCR, one entry per CDR3 protein. Of around 250,000 distinct CDR3 sequences in the sample, less than 40% were seen once. Unmatched junction bases numbered 4, after V lost 6 bases and J lost 8 bases. This CDR3 comprises 13 residues. The germline V gene has CDR1 DFQATT and CDR2 SNEGSKA (reference sequence). The sequenced sample consisted of axillary lymph node tissue. V is TRBV20-1 and J is TRBJ1-6; the match to TRBD1 covers 10 bases. The sequence came from a female donor with breast cancer. Some clones in this sample may be carry-over from other donors' samples. The CDR3 spells CSARTGGDSPLHF. DNA of the CDR3: TGCAGTGCCCGGACAGGGGGTGATTCACCCCTCCACTTT.